This entry concerns a single TCR beta chain. Unmatched junction bases numbered 4, after V lost 7 bases and J lost 1 base. Germline V CDR1 and CDR2: MNHEY, SVGAGI. This CDR3 spans 14 amino acids. Data came from immunoSEQ multiplex PCR; TCRdb stores just in-frame clones and leaves some out. Among about 81,000 clones listed, roughly 96% were seen once. The sample comes from a study of blood T cell repertoires in COVID-19. Study at large: Sources were T cells, B-cell-depleted T cells, or PBMCs; the material itself was cDNA or gDNA.

The specimen sequenced was peripheral blood. The source is a human donor with active COVID-19. The donor label of this sample is uncertain. The chain combines TRBV6-5 with TRBJ2-3, with TRBD2 identical over 8 bases. CDR3 sequence (DNA): TGTGCCAGCAAAAGAGCGGGGGGCACAGATACGCAGTATTTT. Encoded protein: CASKRAGGTDTQYF.